This T cell receptor (beta chain) appears in the sequencing data of a study of T cell repertoires in cytomegalovirus infection (dated by TCRdb to 2018 to 2020). About the study as a whole: Recently identified HLA-C-restricted CMV epitopes, whose presentation resists viral immunomodulation, were targeted by peptide stimulations together with well-studied HLA-B-restricted epitopes. The HLA type of each donor mattered for the analysis, because public TCR beta signatures pointed to carriage of CMV infection along with the matching HLA type.

This clonotype showed up many times. What antigen it recognizes has not been identified. Base qualities are missing; no much larger clone stands one base away. Sequenced using an Illumina HiSeq 1500. Using fastp trimming at Q25 and MiXCR clonotype assembly, TCRdb reanalyzed the public sequencing data and kept in-frame beta chains. CDR3 protein duplicates are merged, each entry listing the most common genes and DNA. A total of 680,000 or so distinct CDR3 sequences appear in this sample, around 30% of them only once. The top ten hold around a sixth of the sample. What the treatment or condition label conveys for this sample: in vitro stimulation with specific CMV peptide epitopes to enrich CMV-specific T cells. Trimming costs V 0 bases and J 4 bases, and their ends lie 16 bases apart. Taken from the germline V gene, the CDR1 and CDR2 loops are SGHTA and FQGNSA. The CDR3 holds 17 amino acids from the cysteine to the phenylalanine. Only the CDR3 DNA stays, 51 bases, in frame from base 1.

The study at large found these results: The ex vivo response was dominated by HLA-C-restricted CMV-specific TCR beta clonotypes, and the single most frequent clonotype in two of eight donors was supplied by these HLA-C-restricted clonotypes. In both this cohort and an independent cohort of 350 to 400 donors, the cumulative frequency of public TCR beta family members distinguished carriers of CMV infection plus the relevant HLA type.

The chain couples TRBV7-2 to TRBJ1-5; the D gene identity is not certain. The sequencing here drew on cultured PBMCs, taken from culture after CMV antigen stimulation. This receptor was obtained from a human donor in good health (CMV status not recorded). Some clones in this sample may be carry-over from other donors' samples. The DNA is TGTGCCAGCAGCTTAGCGCCAGTAAGGCAGTCAAATCAGCCCCAGCATTTT. Its product reads: CASSLAPVRQSNQPQHF.